What follows describes a single TCR beta chain. Its antigen is currently unknown. Every donor was a healthy Caucasian. Germline CDR1 is SEHNR and CDR2 is FQNEAQ (reference sequence). V lost 5 bases, J lost 4 bases, and 4 bases stayed unmatched. This CDR3 has 16 amino acids. One entry per CDR3 protein results from TCRdb running MiXCR on the 5' RACE reads. The data show 700,000 or so distinct CDR3 sequences, roughly 8% seen once. This sample is drawn from a study of identical twins. Findings of the study overall: Modelling approaches yielded underestimates of out-of-frame TCR alpha sharing between monozygotic twins. Among beta out-of-frame sequences, excess sharing between twins appeared weaker. Insertions were reduced in abundant cord blood beta clonotypes but not in memory repertoires.

These data were likewise used in another study, on yellow fever vaccine responses in identical twins.

The sample taken for sequencing was PBMCs. The origin of this receptor is a woman younger than 30 in good health. V usage is TRBV7-9 and J usage is TRBJ2-2, with 13 bases that match TRBD2. As DNA, the CDR3 is TGTGCCAGCAGCCCGGGACTAGCGGGATCCACCGGGGAGCTGTTTTTT. Translation: CASSPGLAGSTGELFF.